The entry below gives a single T cell receptor (beta chain) sequence along with its context. The antigen remains undetermined. TCRdb reanalysed the 5' RACE reads using MiXCR and keeps one entry per CDR3 protein. The data contain around 490,000 distinct CDR3 sequences, under 5.5% of them singletons. The CDR3 covers 15 residues. Germline V gives CDR1 SGHRS, CDR2 YFSETQ. The trim removed 4 bases at V and 7 bases at J, leaving 8 bases unmatched. The data belong to a study of CD8 T cells in ankylosing spondylitis. Study findings and constraints: With a CD8+ phenotype, disease-linked clones were relatively rare in peripheral blood. Significantly higher representation of disease-linked clones was reported for matched ankylosing spondylitis synovial fluid. Typical of ankylosing spondylitis blood, it appeared, was a TCR beta motif of eight highly homologous variants.

Sequencing input: blood, either unsorted or a sorted T cell fraction (not recorded which). The rearrangement joins TRBV5-1 to TRBJ1-1, with 12 bases matching TRBD1. The TCR originated in a male donor with ankylosing spondylitis. The CDR3 region is CASSRRDRGLIEAFF. CDR3 in DNA: TGCGCCAGCAGCAGGCGGGACAGGGGGCTCATTGAAGCTTTCTTT. Filled out from reference TRBV5-1 and TRBJ1-1, the complete variable domain reads KAGVTQTPRYLIKTRGQQVTLSCSPISGHRSVSWYQQTPGQGLQFLFEYFSETQRNKGNFPGRFSGRQFSNSRSEMNVSTLELGDSALYLCASSRRDRGLIEAFFGQGTRLTVV.